This T cell receptor (beta chain) is drawn from a study of cytomegalovirus exposure and HLA in healthy donors. This PCR relied on a set of 60 Vbeta primers and 13 Jbeta primers. Profiling relied on immunoSEQ multiplex PCR, and the TCRdb table lists in-frame clones only, not all of them. The table shows roughly 130,000 clones, with almost 85% occurring only once. The CDR3 runs 16 residues. Trimming cost V 2 bases and J 1 base, with 12 bases left between them. Looked up from germline, CDR1 is SEHNR and CDR2 is FQNEAQ (reference sequence). This TCR came from a boy aged 2 to 10 in good health and CMV-seronegative. V usage is TRBV7-9 and J usage is TRBJ1-3; D remains ambiguous. Sequencing used PBMCs. The CDR3 DNA reads TGTGCCAGCAGCTTAATTTCTTCTGAGTCTGGAAACACCATATATTTT. The encoded protein is CASSLISSESGNTIYF.